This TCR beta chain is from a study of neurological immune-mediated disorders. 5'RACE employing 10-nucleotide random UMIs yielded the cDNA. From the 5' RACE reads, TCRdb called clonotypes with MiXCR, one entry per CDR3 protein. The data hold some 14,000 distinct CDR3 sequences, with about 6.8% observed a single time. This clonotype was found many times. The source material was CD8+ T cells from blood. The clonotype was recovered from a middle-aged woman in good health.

This CDR3 reads CASSFVNEQFF. The CDR3 nucleotides read TGTGCCAGCAGTTTTGTCAATGAGCAGTTCTTC. V is TRBV12-3 or TRBV12-4 and J is TRBJ2-1; D is unclear. V was trimmed by 3 bases and J by 6 bases, leaving 3 bases between them. CDR3 size: 11 residues.